The next 32 T cell receptor beta chains were all read from a single sample in a study of metastatic and nonmetastatic thyroid tumors. Ahead of thyroid surgery, no patient had received treatment of any kind. TCRdb used MiXCR to call clones anew from the PCR reads. The sample lists around 20,000 clones, around an eighth occurring once. The source material was blood. Receptor source: a female donor with papillary thyroid cancer or a benign thyroid nodule (not recorded which). Some clones in this sample may be carry-over from other donors' samples.

This clone was picked up many times. The chain recombines TRBV2 with TRBJ1-1; TRBD1 matches 9 bases. Germline lookup yields CDR1 SNHLY and CDR2 FYNNEI. The trim removed 8 bases at V and 1 base at J, leaving 11 bases unmatched. This CDR3 spans 16 amino acids. CDR3 residues: CASGVPDRGANTEAFF. In DNA, the CDR3 is TGTGCCAGCGGGGTACCGGACAGGGGCGCGAACACTGAAGCTTTCTTT.

This clone has ten or more counts. The chain links TRBV5-1 to TRBJ1-6; 7 bases line up with TRBD1. This CDR3 spans 17 amino acids. Trimming removed 0 bases from V and 0 bases from J; junction bases left unmatched: 3. Germline V gene lookup returns CDR1 SGHRS and CDR2 YFSETQ. The CDR3 sequence: CASSLGDSPSYNSPLHF. The CDR3 nucleotides are TGCGCCAGCAGCTTGGGGGACAGTCCCTCCTATAATTCACCCCTCCACTTT.

The chain employs TRBV7-8 and TRBJ1-2; 8 bases are a match to TRBD1. CDR1 and CDR2 from the germline V gene are SGHVS and FQNEAQ. The CDR3 sequence is 13 residues long. Trimming took 5 bases from V and 7 from J; bases not matched to a gene: 6. The CDR3 sequence: CASSGRTGRGYTF. The CDR3 DNA follows: TGTGCCAGCAGCGGCCGGACAGGGCGTGGCTACACCTTC. Drawing the rest from reference TRBV7-8 and TRBJ1-2, the complete variable domain is GAGVSQSPRYKVAKRGQDVALRCDPISGHVSLFWYQQALGQGPEFLTYFQNEAQLDKSGLPSDRFFAERPEGSVSTLKIQRTQQEDSAVYLCASSGRTGRGYTFGSGTRLTVV.

This clone was counted at least ten times. This chain joins TRBV18 and TRBJ1-1; 9 bases agree with TRBD1. There are 14 residues in the CDR3. Losses at the gene ends were 2 bases for V and 5 bases for J; bases not matched to a gene: 3. Germline CDR1 is KGHSH and CDR2 is LQKENI. Here the CDR3 DNA reads TGTGCCAGCTCACCAGGGACAGGGCGAACTGAAGCTTTCTTT. Its translation is CASSPGTGRTEAFF.

Of note for this clone: This may be a read error, as it is one base from a much larger clone. The identical CDR3 is also encoded by other nucleotide sequences in the sample. The J gene is TRBJ2-5, the V gene TRBV4-2, with 7 bases aligning to TRBD2. With V trimmed by 4 bases and J by 4 bases, 15 bases remained unmatched. The CDR3 is 17 amino acids. Germline V CDR1 and CDR2: LGHNA, YNFKEQ. The CDR3 DNA follows: TGTGCCAGCAGCCGGGAGGGTAGGAGGGGAAATGTAGAGACCCAGTACTTC. Translation: CASSREGRRGNVETQYF.

This clone was picked up many times. Other DNA sequences of this sample code for an identical CDR3. CDR3 sequence: CASSPGNTEAFF. The CDR3 region has the DNA TGTGCCAGCTCACCAGGGAACACTGAAGCTTTCTTT. The gene calls are TRBV18 and TRBJ1-1, with no clear D. This CDR3 is 12 amino acids long. CDR1 and CDR2 (germline): KGHSH, LQKENI. Between the trimmed V and J ends, which lost 2 bases and 1 base, there was a span of 2 bases.

As concerns this clone: A read error may be the cause here, since a much bigger clone is one base away. Other DNA sequences within the sample encode an identical CDR3. The rearrangement uses TRBV5-1 and TRBJ2-5, with D unclear. CDR1 and CDR2 from the germline V gene are SGHRS and YFSETQ. The CDR3 runs 15 residues. Trimming cost V 4 bases and J 2 bases, with 15 bases left between them. The CDR3 spells CASSLVPIAQETQYF. The CDR3 DNA is TGCGCCAGCAGCCTGGTGCCAATCGCTCAAGAGACCCAGTACTTC.

The chain joins TRBV30 to TRBJ2-5, with D perhaps TRBD1 or TRBD2 (5 bases each). The CDR3 spans 13 residues. CDR1 is GTSNPN and CDR2 is SVGIG in the germline V gene (reference sequence). V lost 0 bases and J lost 5, with 10 bases in between. The CDR3 DNA sequence: TGTGCCTGGAGTGTACTCTGGGACGAGACCCAGTACTTC. Translated: CAWSVLWDETQYF.

CDR3 nucleotides: TGTGCCAGCAGTATGGGATTAGGACAGGCGGCTTTAGATCAGCCCCAGCATTTT. It specifies CASSMGLGQAALDQPQHF. The V and J genes are TRBV12-3 or TRBV12-4 and TRBJ1-5; 7 nucleotides agree with TRBD1. Losses at the gene ends were 5 bases for V and 5 bases for J; bases not matched to a gene: 18. CDR3 size: 18 residues.

This clone was found many times. The rearrangement links TRBV7-9 to TRBJ1-1; tentatively, D is TRBD1 (6 bases). Germline CDR1 and CDR2: SEHNR and FQNEAQ (reference sequence). The V end lost 1 base, the J end lost 8 bases, and 17 bases lay between the germline ends. The CDR3 sequence is 15 residues long. The DNA for the CDR3 is TGTGCCAGCAGCTTAGTAGTGGGACACTTCCTAGAAGCTTTCTTT. Translation gives CASSLVVGHFLEAFF.

This clone was observed at least ten times. This rearrangement joins TRBV19 to TRBJ1-6, with a weak D call TRBD1 (5 bases). CDR1 LNHDA and CDR2 SQIVND come from the germline V gene (reference sequence). This CDR3 contains 15 residues. Trimming pared 4 bases from V and 6 bases from J, leaving 13 bases between. Here the CDR3 reads CASSNSGNSNSPLHF. The CDR3 DNA follows: TGTGCCAGTAGTAACTCAGGGAACTCTAATTCACCCCTCCACTTT.

This clone was seen at least ten times. Being one base from a much bigger clone, this may be a read error. The chain carries TRBV7-6 and TRBJ2-1; maybe TRBD2 (5 bases). This CDR3 contains 13 residues. The germline CDR1 and CDR2 sequences are SGHVS and FNYEAQ. The CDR3 DNA sequence: TGTGCCAGCAGCTTAGACCCTCAAGCGAGGGTGGTCTTC. This codes for CASSLDPQARVVF.

This clone was seen only a few times. The gene calls are TRBV3-1 and TRBJ2-5; either TRBD1 or TRBD2 may supply D (5 bases each). This CDR3 is 13 amino acids long. From germline, CDR1 is LGHDT and CDR2 YNNKEL (reference sequence). CDR3 bases: TGTGGGACTCAGGGAGAATGGTCGGAGACCCAGTACTTC. Translation gives CGTQGEWSETQYF.

This clone occurred many times. This chain links TRBV7-2 with TRBJ2-7, with a tentative D call TRBD2 (5 bases). Looked up from germline, CDR1 is SGHTA and CDR2 is FQGNSA. Trimming shortened V by 4 bases and J by 3 bases, and 16 bases separated the two germline ends. The CDR3 covers 15 residues. Written as DNA, the CDR3 is TGTGCCAGCAGCTCTCCCGGGGTCTCCAACTACGAGCAGTACTTC. It codes for CASSSPGVSNYEQYF.

This clone has ten or more counts. The chain has TRBV7-3 and TRBJ2-1, with D hard to call. V was trimmed by 0 bases and J by 8 bases, leaving 8 bases between them. Germline V gene lookup returns CDR1 SGHTA and CDR2 FQGTGA. The CDR3 extends over 13 amino acids. The CDR3 is CASSLTMHHEQFF. The CDR3 DNA reads TGTGCCAGCAGCTTAACGATGCATCATGAGCAGTTCTTC.

This clone was seen many times. Other DNA sequences in this specimen translate into the identical CDR3. The J gene is TRBJ2-7, the V gene TRBV13; 9 bases line up with TRBD1. The junction had 5 bases not matched to a gene; V was cut back by 3 bases and J by 5 bases. The CDR3 length is 14 residues. CDR1 and CDR2 from the germline V gene are PRHDT and FYEKMQ (reference sequence). The DNA of the CDR3 is TGTGCCAGCAGCTTGGGAGGACAGGGGAACGAGCAGTACTTC. This translates into CASSLGGQGNEQYF.

In the case of this clone: Possible read error: a much larger clone is one base away. The rearrangement links TRBV12-3 or TRBV12-4 to TRBJ2-5; 7 bases align to TRBD2. This CDR3 is 16 amino acids long. The V gene end was trimmed by 2 bases and the J gene end by 5 bases; junction bases not matched to a gene: 11. The CDR3 DNA sequence: TGTGCCAGCAGTTTACCGCCGGGGGGATTCGGGGAGACCCAGTACTTC. Residues: CASSLPPGGFGETQYF.

This clone has a count of ten or more. The chain has TRBV20-1 and TRBJ1-2, with a tentative D call TRBD1 (5 bases). The ends were cut back, 4 bases at V and 8 bases at J, with 20 bases in the middle. Germline CDR1 and CDR2: DFQATT and SNEGSKA (reference sequence). The CDR3 has 14 amino acids. CDR3 coding DNA: TGCAGTGCTATCACGAGGAGGGGTTTGGAGGGCTACACCTTC. Protein product: CSAITRRGLEGYTF.

This clone showed up many times. A much larger clone lies one base from this, so it may be a read error. The chain is built from TRBV27 and TRBJ2-7; 7 nucleotides match TRBD1. CDR3 size: 15 residues. The V segment lost 5 bases and the J segment 2 bases; nucleotides outside the gene matches: 9. CDR1 and CDR2 from the germline V gene are MNHEY and SMNVEV (reference sequence). The DNA for the CDR3 is TGTGCCAGCAGTACGAGGGGGCAGTACACCTACGAGCAGTACTTC. Amino acids: CASSTRGQYTYEQYF.

This clone was detected ten times or more. The rearrangement links TRBV24-1 to TRBJ2-2, with 10 bases fitting TRBD1. The CDR3 extends over 16 amino acids. Germline loops: CDR1 KGHDR, CDR2 SFDVKD. V shed 3 bases, J shed 3 bases, and the junction held 3 bases outside the gene matches. This CDR3 reads CATSDPGTGDTGELFF. CDR3 DNA: TGTGCCACCAGTGATCCCGGGACAGGGGACACCGGGGAGCTGTTTTTT.

This clone occurred many times. The V call is TRBV29-1, the J call TRBJ2-1; D remains unclear. This CDR3 region has 11 residues. Germline lookup yields CDR1 SQVTM and CDR2 ANQGSEA. V was shortened by 7 bases and J by 7 bases, with 11 bases between the two germline ends. CDR3: CSAGQRNEQFF. The CDR3 DNA follows: TGCAGCGCGGGCCAGAGGAATGAGCAGTTCTTC.

This clone was detected ten times or more. The chain employs TRBV6-1 and TRBJ2-5; D is perhaps TRBD1 (5 bases). The CDR3 is 12 residues long. Germline V gives CDR1 MNHNS, CDR2 SASEGT. The V and J ends lost 6 bases and 4 bases respectively, with 9 bases between them. In DNA, the CDR3 is TGTGCCAGCAGGCTCACAGGAGAGACCCAGTACTTC. This translates into CASRLTGETQYF.

This clone was seen ten or more times. The sample has other DNA sequences that encode this CDR3 too. This chain's CDR3 is CASSLELGSGNEQFF. CDR3 nucleotides: TGCGCCAGCAGCTTGGAATTAGGGTCGGGAAATGAGCAGTTCTTC. This chain connects TRBV5-1 to TRBJ2-1; D is perhaps TRBD2 (5 bases). The V and J ends lost 0 bases and 7 bases respectively, with 14 bases between them. CDR3 size: 15 residues. Germline V gene sequence: CDR1 SGHRS, CDR2 YFSETQ.

CDR3 amino acids: CASSLTIGGGYTF. In DNA, the CDR3 is TGTGCCAGCAGCTTAACTATAGGGGGTGGCTACACCTTC. The rearrangement links TRBV7-3 to TRBJ1-2; the D gene is possibly TRBD1 (6 bases). Germline V CDR1 and CDR2: SGHTA, FQGTGA. CDR3 size: 13 residues. V dropped 0 bases and J dropped 7 bases, with 9 bases sitting between them.

This clone was recorded a few times. The junction does not match germline at one end; this may be a read error. V is TRBV27 and J is TRBJ2-7; 7 nucleotides match TRBD1. CDR1 MNHEY and CDR2 SMNVEV come from the germline V gene (reference sequence). This CDR3 is built from 15 residues. The CDR3: CASKISRGGFYDQYF. The DNA for the CDR3 is TGTGCCAGCAAGATTAGTCGAGGGGGCTTTTACGATCAGTATTTC.

Comments on this clone: An end of the junction does not agree with germline; a read error may underlie this. CDR3 loop: CSARDPGLQAAYEHYF. The CDR3 DNA is TGCAGTGCTAGAGATCCGGGACTCCAAGCCGCCTACGAGCATTACTTT. The chain links TRBV20-1 to TRBJ2-7; the D gene is possibly TRBD2 (6 bases). This CDR3 region has 16 residues. Germline V gene sequence: CDR1 DFQATT, CDR2 SNEGSKA (reference sequence).

This clone is judged medium-sized. The genes are TRBV19 and TRBJ2-2, with D perhaps matching TRBD2 (5 bases). CDR3 length: 15 amino acids. Trimming removed 5 bases from V and 1 base from J, with 11 bases in between. Germline loops: CDR1 LNHDA, CDR2 SQIVND (reference sequence). The CDR3 sequence is CASSGRHKNTGELFF. In DNA form, the CDR3 reads TGTGCCAGTAGTGGGAGACATAAGAACACCGGGGAGCTGTTTTTT.

This clone qualifies as medium-sized. This rearrangement joins TRBV12-3 or TRBV12-4 to TRBJ1-3; D possibly corresponds to TRBD1 (6 bases). The CDR3 is 12 residues long. Trimming took off 3 bases at V and 8 bases at J, with 8 bases between the two ends. DNA of the CDR3: TGTGCCAGCAGTTTGACAGGAGACACCATATATTTT. This gives the protein CASSLTGDTIYF.

This clone has a count of ten or more. The chain combines TRBV2 with TRBJ2-1; tentative D call: TRBD1 (6 bases). Germline values: CDR1 SNHLY, CDR2 FYNNEI. This CDR3 is built from 13 residues. Trimming left V 6 bases short and J 3 bases short, with 9 bases between. In DNA form, the CDR3 reads TGTGCCAGCAGATACAGGGTCTACAATGAGCAGTTCTTC. This encodes CASRYRVYNEQFF.

This clone was seen many times. V and J are TRBV5-1 and TRBJ2-7, with D tentatively TRBD1 or TRBD2 (5 bases each). Looked up from germline, CDR1 is SGHRS and CDR2 is YFSETQ. The CDR3 runs 13 residues. V lost 5 bases, J lost 6 bases, and 15 bases lay in between. CDR3 coding DNA: TGCGCCAGCAGGGGGACCGCTGGGGCCGAGCAGTACTTC. Encoded protein: CASRGTAGAEQYF.

Regarding this clone: The sample contains more than one DNA sequence encoding this CDR3. The V gene is TRBV5-1, the J gene TRBJ2-2; no reliable D call. The CDR3 length is 13 residues. V lost 1 base, J lost 8 bases, and 9 bases lay in between. Germline assignment: CDR1 SGHRS and CDR2 YFSETQ. The CDR3 spells CASSLPGTGELFF. The CDR3 DNA is TGCGCCAGCAGCTTGCCAGGAACAGGGGAGCTGTTTTTT.

This clone is medium-sized (0.01 to 0.1%) by share. V usage is TRBV6-1 and J usage is TRBJ1-2; a weak D match, TRBD1 (5 bases). Germline V CDR1 and CDR2: MNHNS, SASEGT. This CDR3 is built from 15 residues. The V gene lost 2 bases and the J gene lost 8 bases, with 18 bases spanning the gap. CDR3 coding DNA: TGTGCCAGCAGTGAACCTAGCCGACGGGGCGGGGGCTACACCTTC. Its protein product is CASSEPSRRGGGYTF.